What follows are 5 T cell receptor beta chains derived from one specimen sequenced in a study of monozygotic twins with inflammatory bowel disease. TCRdb reprocessed the 5' RACE reads, with one entry per CDR3 protein and no DNA. The sample table includes about 110,000 distinct CDR3 sequences. Sequenced: blood. The receptors derive from a human donor with ulcerative colitis or Crohn's disease, or a healthy co-twin of an affected twin (not recorded which).

V and J are TRBV10-3 and TRBJ2-7; TCRdb selects TRBD1, and the lack of DNA leaves this call unchecked. This CDR3 has 15 residues. CDR1 ENHRY and CDR2 SYGVKD come from the germline V gene. This CDR3 reads CATGQGEGPTSEQYF.

V usage is TRBV20-1 and J usage is TRBJ1-2; TCRdb's assignment of TRBD1 cannot be checked, as there is no DNA. The length of the CDR3 is 11 residues. Germline CDR1 DFQATT, CDR2 SNEGSKA (reference sequence). This chain's CDR3 is CSGEGDRGYTF.

This chain joins TRBV13 and TRBJ2-1; TCRdb's D call, TRBD1, is unchecked because there is no DNA. CDR3 length: 16 amino acids. In germline, CDR1 is PRHDT, CDR2 FYEKMQ (reference sequence). CDR3 residues: CASSLHQGVYYNEQFF.

This chain links TRBV4-3 with TRBJ2-1. The germline gives CDR1 LGHNA, CDR2 YSLEER. The CDR3 runs to 15 residues. The chain's CDR3 is CASSQIADSYNEQFF.

CDR3 residues: CSARDASQPKNSPLHF. This chain joins TRBV20-1 and TRBJ1-6. Germline CDR1 reads DFQATT; CDR2 reads SNEGSKA (reference sequence). The CDR3 extends over 16 amino acids.